This is a list of T cell receptor beta chains from one sample in a study of CD8 T cells in Susac syndrome. Each CDR3 protein gets one entry after TCRdb re-called the immunoSEQ multiplex PCR reads with MiXCR. The repertoire has 100,000 or so distinct CDR3 sequences, 95% of them found once; the top ten carry less than 0.35%. Sample: CD8+ T cells from PBMCs. These receptors all stem from a human donor with Susac syndrome. CDR3s include the opening cysteine and the closing phenylalanine or tryptophan. The D gene is left open where the match is weak. Clone size is shown for a subset of rows, as once, few, many or a class of expanded clone.

size: .
J: TRBJ2-5
D: TRBD2
V: TRBV13
DNA: TGTGCCAGCAGCTGGACTAGCGGGGGCACGGCCCAGTACTTC
CDR3: CASSWTSGGTAQYF

size: .
J: TRBJ1-5
D: .
V: TRBV4-1
DNA: TGCGCCAGCAGCCAAGAAGGGGGAGGGGGTACTCAGCCCCAGCATTTT
CDR3: CASSQEGGGGTQPQHF

size: .
J: TRBJ2-7
D: .
V: TRBV5-8
DNA: TGTGCCAGCAGCTTAGGTCCTACCTACGAGCAGTACTTC
CDR3: CASSLGPTYEQYF

size: .
J: TRBJ2-1
D: .
V: TRBV27
DNA: TGTGCCAGCAGTTTATTCGCCGCATCAAACTCCTACAATGAGCAGTTCTTC
CDR3: CASSLFAASNSYNEQFF

size: once
J: TRBJ2-2
D: .
V: TRBV9
DNA: TGTGCCAGCAGCGTAGGGGGAGATAACACCGGGGAGCTGTTTTTT
CDR3: CASSVGGDNTGELFF

size: .
J: TRBJ1-6
D: .
V: TRBV25-1
DNA: TGTGCCAGCAGTGGATGGGGGGAATCACCCCTCCACTTT
CDR3: CASSGWGESPLHF

size: .
J: TRBJ2-3
D: .
V: TRBV20-1
DNA: TGCAGTGCTAGAGAAGACAGGTCTGGGGGTACGCAGTATTTT
CDR3: CSAREDRSGGTQYF

size: once
J: TRBJ1-1
D: .
V: TRBV27
DNA: TGTGCCAGCAGTTTTGTGGTAAACACTGAAGCTTTCTTT
CDR3: CASSFVVNTEAFF

size: .
J: TRBJ2-6
D: .
V: TRBV25-1
DNA: TGTGCCAGCAGTACCCGACAGGAGTCCTCCTTTGGGGCCAACGTCCTGACTTTC
CDR3: CASSTRQESSFGANVLTF

size: .
J: TRBJ1-5
D: .
V: TRBV24-1
DNA: TGTGCCACCAGTGATTTGGGTAAGCCCCAGCATTTT
CDR3: CATSDLGKPQHF

size: .
J: TRBJ2-4
D: .
V: TRBV19
DNA: TGTGCCAGTAGTCCTAGGGAAGGGGACATTCAGTACTTC
CDR3: CASSPREGDIQYF

size: .
J: TRBJ2-7
D: TRBD2
V: TRBV3-1
DNA: TGTGCCAGCAGCCAGTCTGCGCGGGAGTTAACCTACGAGCAGTACTTC
CDR3: CASSQSARELTYEQYF

size: once
J: TRBJ1-2
D: TRBD1
V: TRBV29-1
DNA: TGCAGCGCAGCGTTTCCTAAGGGACAGTCGTATGGCTACACCTTC
CDR3: CSAAFPKGQSYGYTF

size: .
J: TRBJ2-2
D: .
V: TRBV19
DNA: TGTGCCAGTAGCGACCCAGCACCGAACACCGGGGAGCTGTTTTTT
CDR3: CASSDPAPNTGELFF

size: .
J: TRBJ2-7
D: TRBD1
V: TRBV16
DNA: TGTGCCAGCAGCACGGGACAGGGGGCACACGAGCAGTACTTC
CDR3: CASSTGQGAHEQYF

size: .
J: TRBJ1-2
D: .
V: TRBV20-1
DNA: TGCAGTGCTAGAGACGTCACAGGGTTTGGAAACTATGGCTACACCTTC
CDR3: CSARDVTGFGNYGYTF

size: .
J: TRBJ2-7
D: .
V: TRBV9
DNA: TGTGCCAGCAGCGTTTCCAGTTTGGGCGAGCAGTACTTC
CDR3: CASSVSSLGEQYF

size: .
J: TRBJ2-1
D: .
V: TRBV20-1
DNA: TGCAGTGCTAGAGATAAGAGCGAGCATTACTACAATGAGCAGTTCTTC
CDR3: CSARDKSEHYYNEQFF

size: .
J: TRBJ1-2
D: .
V: TRBV10-3
DNA: TGTGCCATCACGGGGCAGCACTATGGCTACACCTTC
CDR3: CAITGQHYGYTF

size: .
J: TRBJ1-1
D: .
V: TRBV3-1
DNA: TGTGCCAGCAGCCAAGATTATGGGTGGACTGAAGCTTTCTTT
CDR3: CASSQDYGWTEAFF

size: .
J: TRBJ1-6
D: .
V: TRBV15
DNA: TGTGCCACCAGCCCAATCACAGGGAACGATTACAATTCACCCCTCCACTTT
CDR3: CATSPITGNDYNSPLHF

size: once
J: TRBJ2-1
D: TRBD1
V: TRBV29-1
DNA: TGCAGCGTTGTGACAGGGGACTCCTACAATGAGCAGTTCTTC
CDR3: CSVVTGDSYNEQFF

size: .
J: TRBJ2-5
D: TRBD2
V: TRBV3-1
DNA: TGTGCCAGCACCCTGCGGGGGGAAGAGACCCAGTACTTC
CDR3: CASTLRGEETQYF

size: .
J: TRBJ2-1
D: .
V: TRBV29-1
DNA: TGCAGCGGATCGGGATCGGCTATTGAGCAGTTCTTC
CDR3: CSGSGSAIEQFF

size: .
J: TRBJ1-1
D: .
V: TRBV29-1
DNA: TGCAGCGTTTGGACGTCCACGGGGAACACTGAAGCTTTCTTT
CDR3: CSVWTSTGNTEAFF

size: .
J: TRBJ1-1
D: TRBD1
V: TRBV11-3
DNA: TGTGCCAGCAGCTTGGGGACAGGGTATGAAGCTTTCTTT
CDR3: CASSLGTGYEAFF

size: .
J: TRBJ2-1
D: .
V: TRBV27
DNA: TGTGCCAGCAGTTTACAGGGACCCTACAATGAGCAGTTCTTC
CDR3: CASSLQGPYNEQFF

size: .
J: TRBJ2-1
D: .
V: TRBV7-3
DNA: TGTGCCAGCAGCTCAACGAGCGAAAACAATGAGCAGTTCTTC
CDR3: CASSSTSENNEQFF

size: .
J: TRBJ1-6
D: .
V: TRBV19
DNA: TGTGCCAGTAGTATAGATCAAGCGAATTCACCCCTCCACTTT
CDR3: CASSIDQANSPLHF

size: .
J: TRBJ1-5
D: TRBD1
V: TRBV2
DNA: TGTGCCAGCAGCGAGGGACAGGGGGCGCAGCCCCAGCATTTT
CDR3: CASSEGQGAQPQHF

size: .
J: TRBJ1-5
D: .
V: TRBV9
DNA: TGTGCCAGCAGCGTAGGGGGGAATAGCAATCAGCCCCAGCATTTT
CDR3: CASSVGGNSNQPQHF

size: .
J: TRBJ2-5
D: TRBD2
V: TRBV20-1
DNA: TGCAGTGCGCCACTAGCGGGGCAGCAAGAGACCCAGTACTTC
CDR3: CSAPLAGQQETQYF

size: .
J: TRBJ2-1
D: .
V: TRBV3-1
DNA: TGTGCCAGCAGCCCCTGGGAAGGGAGGAAAGGAGATGAGCAGTTCTTC
CDR3: CASSPWEGRKGDEQFF

size: .
J: TRBJ2-5
D: TRBD1
V: TRBV18
DNA: TGTGCCAGCTCAACTACCGGGACAGGGCCGGCGGAGACCCAGTACTTC
CDR3: CASSTTGTGPAETQYF

size: .
J: TRBJ2-7
D: TRBD1
V: TRBV20-1
DNA: TGCAGTCTCCCCGGACAGGCGTACCCTGCCTACGAGCAGTACTTC
CDR3: CSLPGQAYPAYEQYF

size: .
J: TRBJ1-1
D: TRBD1
V: TRBV15
DNA: TGTGCCACCAGCAATACCGACAGGGACACTGAAGCTTTCTTT
CDR3: CATSNTDRDTEAFF

size: .
J: TRBJ1-2
D: TRBD1
V: TRBV29-1
DNA: TGCAGCGTTGAAGTCTCCGGGACAGGGGGTTTAAAAAATGGCTACACCTTC
CDR3: CSVEVSGTGGLKNGYTF

size: .
J: TRBJ2-7
D: TRBD2
V: TRBV4-2
DNA: TGTGCCAGCAGCCAAGCGAGGGGGACTAGCAACGAGCAGTACTTC
CDR3: CASSQARGTSNEQYF

size: .
J: TRBJ1-1
D: .
V: TRBV29-1
DNA: TGCAGCGTTGAAGAGGAACAGGACCATAACACTGAAGCTTTCTTT
CDR3: CSVEEEQDHNTEAFF

size: .
J: TRBJ2-1
D: .
V: TRBV12-3/TRBV12-4
DNA: TGTGCCAGCAGTTTAGATCGGTCACACAATGAGCAGTTCTTC
CDR3: CASSLDRSHNEQFF

size: .
J: TRBJ2-1
D: TRBD2
V: TRBV20-1
DNA: TGCAGTGCCGACGGGACTAGCGGGGGCTACAATGAGCAGTTCTTC
CDR3: CSADGTSGGYNEQFF

size: .
J: TRBJ2-4
D: .
V: TRBV5-1
DNA: TGCGCCAGCAGCGGAGGGGACAGCCTTTGGAGGACTAACATTCAGTACTTC
CDR3: CASSGGDSLWRTNIQYF

size: .
J: TRBJ1-1
D: TRBD1
V: TRBV25-1
DNA: TGTGCCAGCAGTGCTTCACAGGGGGCAAGCACTGAAGCTTTCTTT
CDR3: CASSASQGASTEAFF

size: once
J: TRBJ2-7
D: .
V: TRBV11-2
DNA: TGTGCCAGCAGCTTAGAGGTAGGGAAAAGGCACGAGCAGTACTTC
CDR3: CASSLEVGKRHEQYF

size: .
J: TRBJ2-7
D: .
V: TRBV21-1
DNA: TGTGCCAGCGGCGTGGTGCAAGATGCCTACGAGCAGTACTTC
CDR3: CASGVVQDAYEQYF

size: .
J: TRBJ1-4
D: .
V: TRBV29-1
DNA: TGCAGCGTTGGAGAGACTAATGAAAAACTGTTTTTT
CDR3: CSVGETNEKLFF

size: .
J: TRBJ1-2
D: .
V: TRBV29-1
DNA: TGCAGCGTAGCAGGACACTCCAAGGCCTATGGCTACACCTTC
CDR3: CSVAGHSKAYGYTF

size: .
J: TRBJ2-7
D: .
V: TRBV21-1
DNA: TGTGCCAGCAGCAAAGCCCCCTACGAGCAGTACTTC
CDR3: CASSKAPYEQYF

size: .
J: TRBJ2-7
D: .
V: TRBV7-2
DNA: TGTGCCAGCAGCACCCGCCAGGGGGGCACTGGATACGAGCAGTACTTC
CDR3: CASSTRQGGTGYEQYF

size: .
J: TRBJ2-3
D: .
V: TRBV4-1
DNA: TGCGCCAGCAGCCAAGATCCAGGGGTGGCAGATACGCAGTATTTT
CDR3: CASSQDPGVADTQYF

size: .
J: TRBJ1-2
D: TRBD1
V: TRBV3-1
DNA: TGTGCCAGCAGCCCGGACAGGGTCGGTGGCTACACCTTC
CDR3: CASSPDRVGGYTF

size: .
J: TRBJ1-1
D: TRBD1
V: TRBV5-1
DNA: TGCGCCAGCAGCTGGCACGACAGGGAGGGAGGGCCCACTGAAGCTTTCTTT
CDR3: CASSWHDREGGPTEAFF

size: .
J: TRBJ2-3
D: TRBD2
V: TRBV15
DNA: TGTGCCACCAGCGCAACGGGACTAGAAGCCCGAGATACGCAGTATTTT
CDR3: CATSATGLEARDTQYF

size: .
J: TRBJ2-3
D: TRBD2
V: TRBV29-1
DNA: TGCAGTGGGGGGGTCCAGGATACGCAGTATTTT
CDR3: CSGGVQDTQYF

size: .
J: TRBJ1-2
D: .
V: TRBV2
DNA: TGTGCCAGCAGTGGCCTGAGCATAGCCAACTATGGCTACACCTTC
CDR3: CASSGLSIANYGYTF

size: .
J: TRBJ2-5
D: TRBD1
V: TRBV12-3/TRBV12-4
DNA: TGTGCCAGCAGGCCGGGACAGGGGCAAGAGACCCAGTACTTC
CDR3: CASRPGQGQETQYF

size: .
J: TRBJ1-5
D: .
V: TRBV18
DNA: TGTGCCAGCTCAACAGAGGCGGGCAATCAGCCCCAGCATTTT
CDR3: CASSTEAGNQPQHF

size: .
J: TRBJ1-1
D: .
V: TRBV20-1
DNA: TGCAGTGCTAGTCACACAGGGATGAGGGCTGAAGCTTTCTTT
CDR3: CSASHTGMRAEAFF

size: .
J: TRBJ1-2
D: .
V: TRBV9
DNA: TGTGCCAGCAGCGTAGGGGGCATGCCCTATGGCTACACCTTC
CDR3: CASSVGGMPYGYTF